Listed below are T cell receptor beta chains from one sample, sequenced in a study of T cell responses to AZD1222 COVID-19 vaccine. Profiling relied on immunoSEQ multiplex PCR, and the TCRdb table lists in-frame clones only, not all of them. The table shows some 140,000 clones, with 75% to 95% occurring only once. The specimen was peripheral blood, collected 28 days after the second AZD1222 dose. These receptors all stem from an adult who received the AZD1222 COVID-19 vaccine. Each CDR3 is given with its conserved first and last residue. The listing skips clone size in some rows; elsewhere it reads once, few, many or a size class.

V,size,J,CDR3
TRBV7-9,-,TRBJ1-1,CASSLASIDGRNTEAFF
TRBV10-3,once,TRBJ1-1,CAISDLKDRGRVAEAFF
TRBV19,-,TRBJ2-1,CASSLTGTYNEQFF
TRBV11-2,-,TRBJ2-2,CASSPNWAGELFF
TRBV13,-,TRBJ2-1,CASSSAIVAGVPYNEQFF
TRBV30,-,TRBJ1-3,CAWILTSGNTIYF
TRBV19,-,TRBJ2-3,CASSIGLRTDTQYF
TRBV20-1,-,TRBJ1-2,CSASLPPDNYGYTF
TRBV29-1,-,TRBJ1-5,CSVAGREDQPQHF
TRBV18,-,TRBJ2-1,CASSPRASGASYNEQFF
TRBV3-1/TRBV3-2,-,TRBJ1-2,CASSQVGGNYGYTF
TRBV9,-,TRBJ1-5,CASSVGGSSSQPQHF
TRBV7-3,-,TRBJ2-5,CASSKGGSQTQYF
TRBV5-5,-,TRBJ2-5,CASSLIQETQYF
TRBV3-1/TRBV3-2,-,TRBJ1-1,CASSRGTLDTEAFF
TRBV18,-,TRBJ1-2,CASSLPGTGYTF
TRBV6-6,-,TRBJ1-3,CASSPRAGGTGNTIYF
TRBV7-9,-,TRBJ1-6,CASSLDNNNSPLHF
TRBV24-1,-,TRBJ2-1,CATSDPQGSNEQFF
TRBV12-3/TRBV12-4,-,TRBJ2-2,CASTRGVSGELFF
TRBV3-1/TRBV3-2,-,TRBJ2-3,CASSRRSTDTQYF
TRBV2,-,TRBJ1-2,CASSGTLNYGYTF
TRBV7-9,-,TRBJ2-2,CASSSWKGTGELFF
TRBV18,-,TRBJ2-5,CASSPPSRGTQETQYF
TRBV28,once,TRBJ1-4,CASGGGATNEKLFF